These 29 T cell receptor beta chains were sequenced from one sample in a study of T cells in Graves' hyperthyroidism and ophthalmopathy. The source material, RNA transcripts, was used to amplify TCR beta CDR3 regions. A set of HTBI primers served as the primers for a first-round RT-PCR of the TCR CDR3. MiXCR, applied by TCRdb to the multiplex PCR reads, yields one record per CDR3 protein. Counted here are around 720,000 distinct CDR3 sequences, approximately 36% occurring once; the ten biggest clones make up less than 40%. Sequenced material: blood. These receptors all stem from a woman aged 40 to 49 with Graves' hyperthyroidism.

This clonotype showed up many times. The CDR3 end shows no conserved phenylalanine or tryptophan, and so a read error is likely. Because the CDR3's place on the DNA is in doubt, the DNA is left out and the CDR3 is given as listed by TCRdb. This CDR3 is CSARDRGHNLY. The rearrangement joins TRBV20-1 to TRBJ2-7; the D call TRBD1 from the table was never checked on the DNA. CDR1 is DFQATT and CDR2 is SNEGSKA in the germline V gene (reference sequence). The CDR3 spans 11 amino acids, including both terminal residues.

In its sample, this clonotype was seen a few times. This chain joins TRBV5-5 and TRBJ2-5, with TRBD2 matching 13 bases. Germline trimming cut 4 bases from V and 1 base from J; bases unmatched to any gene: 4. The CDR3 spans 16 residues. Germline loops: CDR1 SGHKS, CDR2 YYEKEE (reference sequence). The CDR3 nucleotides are TGTGCCAGCAGCCAAGGACTAGCGGGAGTCCAAGAGACCCAGTACTTC. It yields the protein CASSQGLAGVQETQYF.

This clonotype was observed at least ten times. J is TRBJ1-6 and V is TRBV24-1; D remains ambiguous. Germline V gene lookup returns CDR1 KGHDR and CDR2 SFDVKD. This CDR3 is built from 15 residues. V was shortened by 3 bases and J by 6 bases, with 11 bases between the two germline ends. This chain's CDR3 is CATSDPQVPNSPLHF. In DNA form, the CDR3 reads TGTGCCACCAGTGATCCTCAGGTGCCTAATTCACCCCTCCACTTT.

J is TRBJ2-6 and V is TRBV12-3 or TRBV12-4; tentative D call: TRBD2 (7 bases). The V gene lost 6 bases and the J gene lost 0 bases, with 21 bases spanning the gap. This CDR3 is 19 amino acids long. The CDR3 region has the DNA TGTGCCAGCAGCTCTCGGGGGGCCGACCTCTTCTCTGGGGCCAACGTCCTGACTTTC. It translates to CASSSRGADLFSGANVLTF.

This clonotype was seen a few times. CDR3 amino acids: CASSSGSNHQYF. The CDR3 coding sequence is TGTGCCAGCAGTTCCGGGTCGAATCACCAGTACTTC. The V gene is TRBV12-3 or TRBV12-4, the J gene TRBJ2-5; D not certain. The CDR3 totals 12 residues. Trimming shortened V by 4 bases and J by 10 bases, and 13 bases separated the two germline ends.

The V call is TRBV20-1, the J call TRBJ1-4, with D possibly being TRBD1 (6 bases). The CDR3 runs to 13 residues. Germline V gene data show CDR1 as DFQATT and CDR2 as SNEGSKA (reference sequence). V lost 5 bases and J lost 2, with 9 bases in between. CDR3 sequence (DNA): TGCAGTGCTTTGAGGGGGACTAATGAAAAACTGTTTTTT. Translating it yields CSALRGTNEKLFF.

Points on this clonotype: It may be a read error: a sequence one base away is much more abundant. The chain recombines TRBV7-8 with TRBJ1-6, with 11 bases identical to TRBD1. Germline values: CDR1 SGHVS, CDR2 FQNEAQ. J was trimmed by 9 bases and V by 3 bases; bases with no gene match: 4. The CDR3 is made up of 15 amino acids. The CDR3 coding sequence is TGTGCCAGCAGCTTCGCCGGGACAGGGGGTTCACCCCTCCACTTT. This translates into CASSFAGTGGSPLHF.

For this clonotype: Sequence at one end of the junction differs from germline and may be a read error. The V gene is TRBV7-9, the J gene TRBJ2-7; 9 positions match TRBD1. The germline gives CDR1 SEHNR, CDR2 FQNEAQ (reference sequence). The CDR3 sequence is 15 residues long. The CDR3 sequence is CASTSPGQGGNEQYF. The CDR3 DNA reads TGTGCCAGCACCTCACCGGGACAGGGAGGAAACGAGCAATACTTC.

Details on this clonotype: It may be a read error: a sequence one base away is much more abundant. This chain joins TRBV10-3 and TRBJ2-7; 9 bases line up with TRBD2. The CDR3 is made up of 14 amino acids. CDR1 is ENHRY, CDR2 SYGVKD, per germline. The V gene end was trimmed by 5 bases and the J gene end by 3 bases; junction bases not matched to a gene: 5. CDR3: CAISSASGDYEQYF. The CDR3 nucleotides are TGTGCCATCAGTTCTGCTAGCGGGGACTACGAGCAGTACTTC.

The CDR3 sequence: CASTLPGPLHF. CDR3 bases: TGTGCCAGCACCCTCCCAGGACCCCTCCACTTT. The rearrangement joins TRBV28 to TRBJ1-6; no firm D call. The V gene's germline CDR1 is MDHEN and CDR2 SYDVKM. The CDR3 loop spans 11 amino acids. The V gene lost 7 bases and the J gene lost 12 bases, with 10 bases spanning the gap. Filled out from reference TRBV28 and TRBJ1-6, the complete variable domain reads DVKVTQSSRYLVKRTGEKVFLECVQDMDHENMFWYRQDPGLGLRLIYFSYDVKMKEKGDIPEGYSVSREKKERFSLILESASTNQTSMYLCASTLPGPLHFGNGTRLTVT.

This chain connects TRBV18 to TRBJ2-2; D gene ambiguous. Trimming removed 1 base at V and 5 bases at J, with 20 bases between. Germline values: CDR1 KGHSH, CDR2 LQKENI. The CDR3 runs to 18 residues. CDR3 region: CASSPREHLGVRTGELFF. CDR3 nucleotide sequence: TGTGCCAGCTCACCACGAGAGCATCTAGGAGTTCGGACCGGGGAGCTGTTTTTT.

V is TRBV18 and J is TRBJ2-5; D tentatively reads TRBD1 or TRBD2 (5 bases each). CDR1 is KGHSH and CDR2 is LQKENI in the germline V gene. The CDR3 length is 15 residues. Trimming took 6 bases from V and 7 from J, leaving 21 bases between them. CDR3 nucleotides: TGTGCCAGCTCTCGGTCGGACGGGACCGCTAGGACCCAGTACTTC. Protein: CASSRSDGTARTQYF.

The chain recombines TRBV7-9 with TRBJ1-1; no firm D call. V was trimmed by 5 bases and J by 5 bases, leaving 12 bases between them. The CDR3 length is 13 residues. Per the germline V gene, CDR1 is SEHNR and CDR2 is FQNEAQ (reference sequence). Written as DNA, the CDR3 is TGTGCCAGCAGCACAGACGGAGGAACTGAAGCTTTCTTT. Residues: CASSTDGGTEAFF.

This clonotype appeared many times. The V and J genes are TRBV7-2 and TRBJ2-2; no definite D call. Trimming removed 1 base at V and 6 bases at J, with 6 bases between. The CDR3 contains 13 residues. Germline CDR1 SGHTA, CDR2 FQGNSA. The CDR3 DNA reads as TGTGCCAGCAGCTTAGTGCGTCCCGGGGAGCTGTTTTTT. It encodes CASSLVRPGELFF. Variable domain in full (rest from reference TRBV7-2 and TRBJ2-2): GAGVSQSPSNKVTEKGKDVELRCDPISGHTALYWYRQSLGQGLEFLIYFQGNSAPDKSGLPSDRFSAERTGGSVSTLTIQRTQQEDSAVYLCASSLVRPGELFFGEGSRLTVL.

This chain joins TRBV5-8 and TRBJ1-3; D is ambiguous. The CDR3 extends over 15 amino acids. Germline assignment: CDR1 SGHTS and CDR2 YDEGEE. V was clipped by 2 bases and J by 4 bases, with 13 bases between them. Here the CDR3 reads CASSFVGGGGNTIYF. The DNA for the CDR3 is TGTGCCAGCAGCTTCGTTGGCGGAGGGGGAAACACCATATATTTT. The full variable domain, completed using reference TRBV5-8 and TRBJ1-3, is EAGVTQSPTHLIKTRGQQATLRCSPISGHTSVYWYQQALGLGLQFLLWYDEGEERNRGNFPPRFSGRQFPNYSSELNVNALELEDSALYLCASSFVGGGGNTIYFGEGSWLTVV.

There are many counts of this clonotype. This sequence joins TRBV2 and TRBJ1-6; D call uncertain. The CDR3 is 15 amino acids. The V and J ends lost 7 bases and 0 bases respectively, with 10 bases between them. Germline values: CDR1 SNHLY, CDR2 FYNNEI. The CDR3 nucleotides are TGTGCCAGCAAGGAACGGGACTCCTATAATTCACCCCTCCACTTT. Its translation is CASKERDSYNSPLHF.

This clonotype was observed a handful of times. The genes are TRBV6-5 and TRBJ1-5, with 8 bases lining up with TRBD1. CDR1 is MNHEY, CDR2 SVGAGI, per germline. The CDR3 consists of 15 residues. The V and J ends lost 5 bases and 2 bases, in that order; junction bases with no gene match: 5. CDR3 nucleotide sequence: TGTGCCAGCAGTCCTATGACAGGGGGCAATCAGCCCCAGCATTTT. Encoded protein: CASSPMTGGNQPQHF.

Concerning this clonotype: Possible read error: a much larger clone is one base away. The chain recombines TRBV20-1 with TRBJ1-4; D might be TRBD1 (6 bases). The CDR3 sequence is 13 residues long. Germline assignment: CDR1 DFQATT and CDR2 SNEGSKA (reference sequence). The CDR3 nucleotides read TGCAGTGCTAGCCAGGGGTGGAATGGAAAACTGTTTTTT. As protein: CSASQGWNGKLFF.

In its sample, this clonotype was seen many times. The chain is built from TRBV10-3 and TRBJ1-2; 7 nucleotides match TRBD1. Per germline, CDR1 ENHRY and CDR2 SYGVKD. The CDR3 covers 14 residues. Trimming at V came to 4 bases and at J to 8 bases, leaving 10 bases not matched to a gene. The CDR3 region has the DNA TGTGCCATCAGTGCCCCGCAGACAGGGAGCGGCTACACCTTC. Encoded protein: CAISAPQTGSGYTF.

The CDR3: CAIKRESAYEQYF. The CDR3 region has the DNA TGTGCCATCAAGCGGGAGTCCGCCTACGAGCAGTACTTC. This chain links TRBV10-3 with TRBJ2-7; 8 bases are shared with TRBD2. V trimming: 7 bases; J trimming: 2 bases; junction bases outside the gene matches: 4. Per the germline V gene, CDR1 is ENHRY and CDR2 is SYGVKD. The CDR3 spans 13 residues.

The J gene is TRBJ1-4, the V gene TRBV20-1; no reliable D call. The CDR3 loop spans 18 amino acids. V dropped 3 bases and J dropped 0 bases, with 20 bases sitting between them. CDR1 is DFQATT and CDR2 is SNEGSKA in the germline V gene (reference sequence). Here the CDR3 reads CSARQKAWGTATNEKLFF. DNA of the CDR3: TGCAGTGCTAGGCAAAAGGCCTGGGGAACTGCAACTAATGAAAAACTGTTTTTT.

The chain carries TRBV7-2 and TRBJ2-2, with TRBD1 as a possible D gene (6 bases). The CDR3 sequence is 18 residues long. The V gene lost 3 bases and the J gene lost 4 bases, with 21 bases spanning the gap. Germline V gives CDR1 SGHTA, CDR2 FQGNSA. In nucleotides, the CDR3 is TGTGCCAGCAGCTTTGAGGGGATGGCAGGGGCGGGCACCGGGGAGCTGTTTTTT. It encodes CASSFEGMAGAGTGELFF.

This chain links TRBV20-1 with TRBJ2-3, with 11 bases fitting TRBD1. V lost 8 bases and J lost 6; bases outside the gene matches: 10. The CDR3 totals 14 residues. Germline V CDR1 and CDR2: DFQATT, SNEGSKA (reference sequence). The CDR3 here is CSLRGQGASDTQYF. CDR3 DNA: TGCAGTCTTCGAGGACAGGGGGCGTCGGATACGCAGTATTTT.

The CDR3 DNA sequence: TGTGCCACCGGACAGGGACGGGATTCACCCCTCCACTTT. It encodes CATGQGRDSPLHF. The chain uses TRBV15 and TRBJ1-6; 8 nucleotides line up with TRBD1. CDR1 LNHNV and CDR2 YYDKDF come from the germline V gene (reference sequence). There are 13 residues in the CDR3. V dropped 8 bases and J dropped 8; count of bases not matched to a gene: 5.

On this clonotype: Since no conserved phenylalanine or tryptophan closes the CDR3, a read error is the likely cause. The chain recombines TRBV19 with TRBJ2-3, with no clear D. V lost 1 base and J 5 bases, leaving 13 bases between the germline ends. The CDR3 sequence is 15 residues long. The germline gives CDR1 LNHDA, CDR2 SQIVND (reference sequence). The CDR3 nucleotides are TGTGCCAGTAGTATAGGAGTTGAGGTCGGAGATACGCAGTATCTT. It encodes CASSIGVEVGDTQYL.

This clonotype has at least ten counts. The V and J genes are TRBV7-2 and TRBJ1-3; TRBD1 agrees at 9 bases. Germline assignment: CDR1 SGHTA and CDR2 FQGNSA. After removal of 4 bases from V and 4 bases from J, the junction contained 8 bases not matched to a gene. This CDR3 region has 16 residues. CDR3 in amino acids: CASSSQGTGWGNTIYF. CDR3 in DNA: TGTGCCAGCAGCTCACAGGGGACAGGGTGGGGAAACACCATATATTTT.

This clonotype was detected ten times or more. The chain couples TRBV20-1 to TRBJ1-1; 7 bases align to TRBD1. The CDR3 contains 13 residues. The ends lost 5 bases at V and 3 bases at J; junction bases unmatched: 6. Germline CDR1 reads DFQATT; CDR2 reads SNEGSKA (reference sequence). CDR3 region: CSAETGRHTEAFF. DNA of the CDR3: TGCAGTGCTGAGACAGGGAGACACACTGAAGCTTTCTTT.

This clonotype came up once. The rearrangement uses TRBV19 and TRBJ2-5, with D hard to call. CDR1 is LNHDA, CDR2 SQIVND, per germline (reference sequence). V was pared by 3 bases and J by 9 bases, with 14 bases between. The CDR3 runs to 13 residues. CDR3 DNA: TGTGCCAGTAGTATGGACGGCGAAAAGGCCCAGTACTTC. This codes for CASSMDGEKAQYF.

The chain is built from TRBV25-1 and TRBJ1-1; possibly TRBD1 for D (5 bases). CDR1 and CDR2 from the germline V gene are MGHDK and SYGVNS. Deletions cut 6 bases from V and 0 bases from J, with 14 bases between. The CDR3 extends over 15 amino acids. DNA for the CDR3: TGTGCCAGCAGCCTACCTGACAGAGTGAACACTGAAGCTTTCTTT. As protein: CASSLPDRVNTEAFF.